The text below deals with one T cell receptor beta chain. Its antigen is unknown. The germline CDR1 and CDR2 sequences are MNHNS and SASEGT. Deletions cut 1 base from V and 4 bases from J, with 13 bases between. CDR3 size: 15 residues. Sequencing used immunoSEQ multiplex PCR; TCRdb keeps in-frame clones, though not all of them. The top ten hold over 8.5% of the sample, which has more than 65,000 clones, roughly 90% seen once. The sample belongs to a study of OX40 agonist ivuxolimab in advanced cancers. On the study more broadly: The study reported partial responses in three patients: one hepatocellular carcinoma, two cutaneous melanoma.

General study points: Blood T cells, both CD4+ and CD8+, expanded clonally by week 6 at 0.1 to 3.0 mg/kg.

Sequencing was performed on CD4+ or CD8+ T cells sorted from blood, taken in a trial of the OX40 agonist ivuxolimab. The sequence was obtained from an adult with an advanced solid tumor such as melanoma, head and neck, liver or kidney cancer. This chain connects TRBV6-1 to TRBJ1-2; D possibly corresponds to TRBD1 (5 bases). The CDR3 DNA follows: TGTGCCAGCAGTGAAGATCTGGGGCTCGGCTATGGCTACACCTTC. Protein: CASSEDLGLGYGYTF.